The rows below give T cell receptor beta chains drawn from one sample of a study of regulatory T cells in long-lasting Graves disease. TCRdb used MiXCR to reprocess the multiplex PCR reads, holding one entry per CDR3 protein. The sample holds 680,000 or so distinct CDR3 sequences; approximately 15% are singletons and the top ten take about 17%. The same sample was also used in a study of T cells in Graves' hyperthyroidism and ophthalmopathy.

This specimen was peripheral blood mononuclear cells (PBMCs), taken at new diagnosis, from a patient treated with antithyroid drugs. These receptors all stem from a woman aged 25 to 45 with Graves disease. The CDR3 runs from the conserved cysteine through the conserved F or W. The order of the fields is clone size, V gene, J gene, D gene, CDR3 protein, CDR3 DNA. D genes are given only for firm matches. Part of the rows lack a size; the others show once, few, many or a class for expanded clones.

many	TRBV6-2/TRBV6-3	TRBJ2-3	NA	CASSYRQGGDTQYF	TGTGCCAGCAGTTACCGGCAGGGGGGAGATACGCAGTATTTT
many	TRBV6-1	TRBJ2-5	TRBD1	CASRGTGLRAQYF	TGTGCCAGCAGGGGGACAGGGCTCAGGGCCCAGTACTTC
many	TRBV12-3/TRBV12-4	TRBJ2-7	TRBD1	CASSRQGARYEQYF	TGTGCCAGCAGTAGACAGGGGGCCCGGTACGAGCAGTACTTC
few	TRBV5-1	TRBJ2-1	NA	CASSLGSLSNEQFF	TGCGCCAGCAGCTTGGGCAGCCTCTCGAATGAGCAGTTCTTC
NA	TRBV11-2	TRBJ2-3	NA	CASGWGREGTDTQYF	TGTGCCAGCGGCTGGGGCAGGGAGGGCACAGATACGCAGTATTTT
few	TRBV6-1	TRBJ1-2	NA	CASSGGTDGGFYGYTF	TGTGCCAGCAGTGGGGGGACCGACGGGGGCTTCTATGGCTACACCTTC
NA	TRBV5-1	TRBJ2-1	NA	CASSLARQLSSYNEQFF	TGCGCCAGCAGCTTGGCCAGACAATTAAGCTCCTACAATGAGCAGTTCTTC
few	TRBV7-2	TRBJ2-5	NA	CASSLDLGSRETQYF	TGTGCCAGCAGCTTAGATTTGGGGTCCCGAGAGACCCAGTACTTC
NA	TRBV30	TRBJ1-2	NA	CALSRGPRSGYTF	TGTGCCCTTTCCAGGGGCCCGAGGAGTGGCTACACCTTC
NA	TRBV20-1	TRBJ2-7	TRBD1	CRGGQGAYEQYF	TGCAGGGGGGGACAGGGGGCATACGAGCAGTACTTC
few	TRBV28	TRBJ2-3	TRBD2	CASTTGGRWDTQYF	TGTGCCAGCACGACGGGAGGGAGGTGGGATACGCAGTATTTT
many	TRBV5-1	TRBJ1-1	NA	CASSFRSGNTEAFF	TGCGCCAGCAGCTTTCGAAGCGGGAACACTGAAGCTTTCTTT
few	TRBV29-1	TRBJ1-5	NA	CSVADSGLNQPQHF	TGCAGCGTTGCAGACAGCGGTTTGAATCAGCCCCAGCATTTT
few	TRBV7-6	TRBJ2-1	TRBD2	CASSLGAGATEQFF	TGTGCCAGCAGCTTAGGAGCGGGAGCGACTGAGCAGTTCTTC
many	TRBV3-1	TRBJ2-7	NA	CASSQDRSGEQYF	TGTGCCAGCAGCCAAGATAGATCGGGCGAGCAGTACTTC
NA	TRBV24-1	TRBJ2-1	NA	CATSAGFSYNEQFF	TGTGCCACCAGTGCCGGGTTTTCCTACAATGAGCAGTTCTTC
many	TRBV28	TRBJ1-4	NA	CASSLQGRATNEKLFF	TGTGCCAGCAGTTTACAGGGGAGGGCAACTAATGAAAAACTGTTTTTT
few	TRBV28	TRBJ2-6	NA	CASSALEVSGANVLTF	TGTGCCAGCAGTGCCCTCGAAGTCTCTGGGGCCAACGTCCTGACTTTC
NA	TRBV24-1	TRBJ2-6	NA	CATSAKEAGANVLTF	TGTGCCACCAGTGCTAAGGAGGCTGGGGCCAACGTCCTGACTTTC
few	TRBV3-1	TRBJ2-3	TRBD1	CASSQDGTGRTDTQYF	TGTGCCAGCAGCCAAGACGGGACAGGGCGGACAGATACGCAGTATTTT
many	TRBV19	TRBJ1-1	NA	CASGVGRGFPTEAFF	TGTGCCAGTGGCGTCGGAAGGGGCTTTCCAACTGAAGCTTTCTTT
many	TRBV7-9	TRBJ2-7	TRBD2	CASTESGSRAYEQYF	TGTGCCAGCACCGAGAGCGGGAGTCGCGCCTACGAGCAGTACTTC